This T cell receptor beta chain is from a study of technical replicates of blood from several donors. Data came from immunoSEQ multiplex PCR; TCRdb stores just in-frame clones and leaves some out. The sample records around 50,000 clones, approximately 95% being singletons. Germline CDR1 MGHDK, CDR2 SYGVNS. V was cut by 7 bases and J by 4 bases, with 9 bases left in between. The CDR3 contains 12 residues. Sequencing input: T cells isolated from PBMCs. The receptor comes from a human donor in good health. V is TRBV25-1 and J is TRBJ2-3; D not certain. This chain's CDR3 is CASTQYADTQYF. DNA for the CDR3: TGTGCCAGCACCCAGTATGCAGATACGCAGTATTTT.